The rows below give T cell receptor beta chains drawn from one sample of a study of blood T cell repertoires in COVID-19. Produced via immunoSEQ multiplex PCR; TCRdb's table is partial and in-frame only. Of about 64,000 clones in the sample, 84% are singletons; the top ten hold around 5.9%. Sequencing was performed on peripheral blood. Receptors were obtained from a woman between 55 and 75 years old with acute or convalescent COVID-19. The CDR3 runs from the conserved cysteine through the conserved F or W. Fields, in order: clone size, J gene, V gene, D gene, CDR3 protein, CDR3 DNA. D genes are given only for firm matches. The size entry is marked missing in some rows and otherwise reads once, few, many or a size class.

few TRBJ2-7 TRBV7-9 - CASSLGWGGAYEQYF TGTGCCAGCAGCTTAGGGTGGGGCGGAGCCTACGAGCAGTACTTC
- TRBJ2-4 TRBV27 TRBD2 CASSPREGTTNIQYF TGTGCCAGCAGCCCACGGGAGGGGACTACGAACATTCAGTACTTC
- TRBJ1-6 TRBV27 - CASRGGSGTPNSPLHF TGTGCCAGCAGGGGGGGTTCAGGGACCCCTAATTCACCCCTCCACTTT
few TRBJ2-3 TRBV29-1 - CSVVIGGTDTQYF TGCAGCGTTGTCATCGGGGGCACAGATACGCAGTATTTT
- TRBJ1-6 TRBV30 TRBD1 CAWSPGQGANSPLHF TGTGCCTGGAGCCCTGGACAGGGGGCTAATTCACCCCTCCACTTT
once TRBJ1-5 TRBV2 - CASSRGLPNQPQHF TGTGCCAGCAGTCGAGGACTACCCAATCAGCCCCAGCATTTT
- TRBJ1-1 TRBV9 - CASSVVGDTEAFF TGTGCCAGCAGCGTAGTAGGAGACACTGAAGCTTTCTTT
- TRBJ2-7 TRBV5-1 - CASSLAREGYEQYF TGCGCCAGCAGCTTGGCCAGGGAAGGCTACGAGCAGTACTTC
- TRBJ2-3 TRBV19 TRBD2 CASSIQRGGGDTQYF TGTGCCAGTAGTATCCAGCGGGGGGGCGGAGATACGCAGTATTTT
few TRBJ2-1 TRBV19 TRBD1 CASSWDRGPNNEQFF TGTGCCAGTAGTTGGGACAGGGGTCCTAACAATGAGCAGTTCTTC
- TRBJ2-3 TRBV7-9 TRBD2 CASSKAGTSIADTQYF TGTGCCAGCAGCAAGGCCGGGACTAGTATAGCCGATACGCAGTATTTT
- TRBJ1-2 TRBV14 - CASSQDSSRGYGYTF TGTGCCAGCAGCCAAGATAGCTCCAGGGGCTATGGCTACACCTTC
- TRBJ1-2 TRBV7-2 TRBD1 CASSLVVGGGEGYTF TGTGCCAGCAGCTTAGTTGTAGGGGGCGGGGAAGGCTACACCTTC
- TRBJ1-1 TRBV5-1 - CASSLGQVNTEAFF TGCGCCAGCAGCTTGGGCCAGGTTAACACTGAAGCTTTCTTT
- TRBJ2-5 TRBV10-2 TRBD1 CASSPLGDRGETQYF TGCGCCAGCAGCCCGCTGGGGGACAGGGGTGAGACCCAGTACTTC
- TRBJ1-1 TRBV20-1 TRBD1 CSARRDSEAFF TGCAGTGCGAGAAGGGACAGTGAAGCTTTCTTT
- TRBJ1-1 TRBV19 - CASSIDRDTEAFF TGTGCCAGTAGTATAGACAGGGACACTGAAGCTTTCTTT
- TRBJ2-7 TRBV7-3 - CASSLKPGGSYEQYF TGTGCCAGCAGCTTAAAACCCGGGGGATCCTACGAGCAGTACTTC
- TRBJ2-2 TRBV5-1 - CASSLRQGGGELFF TGCGCCAGCAGCTTAAGACAGGGAGGCGGGGAGCTGTTTTTT
- TRBJ2-7 TRBV19 TRBD1 CASSIARGTGVYEQYF TGTGCCAGTAGTATAGCTCGTGGGACAGGGGTCTACGAGCAGTACTTC
- TRBJ1-2 TRBV24-1 - CATSDPAGREYGYTF TGTGCCACCAGTGATCCAGCCGGACGGGAGTATGGCTACACCTTC
- TRBJ1-2 TRBV6-5 - CASSLHGGGGYGYTF TGTGCCAGCAGTCTTCATGGGGGGGGCGGCTATGGCTACACCTTC
- TRBJ1-2 TRBV2 TRBD1 CASRGQGASGGYTF TGTGCCAGCAGGGGACAGGGGGCATCGGGTGGCTACACCTTC
- TRBJ2-1 TRBV7-9 - CASSSKGGHTNEQFF TGTGCCAGCAGCTCTAAGGGAGGACACACCAATGAGCAGTTCTTC
few TRBJ1-3 TRBV5-1 TRBD1 CASSPGDRVAGNTIYF TGCGCCAGCAGCCCGGGGGACAGGGTCGCTGGAAACACCATATATTTT
- TRBJ1-2 TRBV27 TRBD1 CASSSDRSGGYTF TGTGCCAGCAGTTCGGACAGGAGCGGTGGCTACACCTTC
- TRBJ2-3 TRBV19 TRBD2 CASSRTTSGGAGSPDTQYF TGTGCCAGTAGTAGAACGACTAGCGGGGGGGCCGGTAGCCCAGATACGCAGTATTTT
- TRBJ2-4 TRBV5-1 TRBD1 CASSLAGQRFGNIQYF TGCGCCAGCAGCTTGGCGGGACAGAGGTTTGGAAACATTCAGTACTTC
- TRBJ2-3 TRBV3-1/TRBV3-2 - CASSQDGAHTDTQYF TGTGCCAGCAGCCAAGATGGGGCTCACACAGATACGCAGTATTTT
- TRBJ1-1 TRBV24-1 - CATSTHPLNTEAFF TGTGCCACCAGTACTCACCCCTTGAACACTGAAGCTTTCTTT
- TRBJ1-1 TRBV18 TRBD1 CASSSEGAADTEAFF TGTGCCAGCTCATCTGAGGGGGCAGCGGACACTGAAGCTTTCTTT
few TRBJ2-7 TRBV4-1 - CASSQDGNRPQYF TGCGCCAGCAGCCAAGATGGGAACAGGCCGCAGTACTTC
- TRBJ2-1 TRBV15 - CATSRGSGTYNEQFF TGTGCCACCAGCAGAGGAAGCGGTACCTACAATGAGCAGTTCTTC
- TRBJ2-5 TRBV12-5 - CASAAGYREETQYF TGTGCTAGTGCAGCAGGGTATAGAGAAGAGACCCAGTACTTC
- TRBJ2-3 TRBV19 - CASEARGTDTQYF TGTGCCAGTGAGGCCCGAGGCACAGATACGCAGTATTTT
- TRBJ1-5 TRBV3-1/TRBV3-2 TRBD1 CASADRGSQPQHF TGTGCCTCCGCGGACAGGGGGAGTCAGCCCCAGCATTTT
- TRBJ1-2 TRBV2 - CASSRAPAGLGYTF TGTGCCAGCAGTCGAGCCCCGGCAGGGCTAGGCTACACCTTC
- TRBJ1-6 TRBV5-6 TRBD1 CASSLVVAVGQGNSPLHF TGTGCCAGCAGCTTGGTTGTAGCGGTGGGACAGGGTAACTCACCCCTCCACTTT
- TRBJ2-7 TRBV11-2 TRBD2 CASSLIAGGAQQYF TGTGCCAGCAGCCTAATAGCGGGGGGAGCTCAGCAGTACTTC
- TRBJ1-1 TRBV12-5 - CASGLADNTEAFF TGTGCTAGTGGTTTGGCAGATAACACTGAAGCTTTCTTT
- TRBJ1-2 TRBV20-1 - CSASGLARGYTF TGCAGTGCTAGTGGCCTGGCGAGGGGCTACACCTTC
once TRBJ1-2 TRBV27 TRBD1 CASSSRDRGNYGYTF TGTGCCAGCAGTTCAAGGGACAGGGGTAACTATGGCTACACCTTC
- TRBJ1-5 TRBV6-1 - CASSETAGYYGSNQPQHF TGTGCCAGCAGTGAAACGGCAGGGTATTATGGAAGCAATCAGCCCCAGCATTTT
- TRBJ1-4 TRBV7-9 - CASSAGGSGNEKLFF TGTGCCAGCAGCGCCGGGGGGAGTGGTAATGAAAAACTGTTTTTT
- TRBJ1-6 TRBV14 - CASSQGPRNSPLHF TGTGCCAGCAGCCAAGGTCCCCGTAATTCACCCCTCCACTTT
- TRBJ2-2 TRBV19 TRBD1 CASMVRGRTDTGELFF TGTGCCAGTATGGTTAGGGGGCGCACGGATACCGGGGAGCTGTTTTTT
- TRBJ1-2 TRBV5-4 - CASSPPGGDYGYTF TGTGCCAGCAGCCCCCCGGGGGGAGACTATGGCTACACCTTC
few TRBJ2-2 TRBV5-1 - CASSPRSQGRTGELFF TGCGCCAGCAGCCCGAGAAGCCAGGGAAGGACCGGGGAGCTGTTTTTT
- TRBJ2-7 TRBV7-9 TRBD1 CASSWGQSYEQYF TGTGCCAGCAGCTGGGGACAGTCCTACGAGCAGTACTTC
- TRBJ1-4 TRBV7-9 - CASSVGAQGGEKLFF TGTGCCAGCAGCGTAGGCGCCCAGGGTGGCGAAAAACTGTTTTTT
- TRBJ2-1 TRBV27 - CASSLSVGGGNEQFF TGTGCCAGCAGTTTATCGGTCGGGGGTGGCAATGAGCAGTTCTTC
- TRBJ2-1 TRBV10-1 TRBD1 CASSPQGAHNEQFF TGCGCCAGCAGCCCCCAGGGGGCCCACAATGAGCAGTTCTTC
- TRBJ1-1 TRBV5-4 - CASSLGGGQGTEAFF TGTGCCAGCAGCCTGGGCGGGGGGCAGGGCACTGAAGCTTTCTTT
- TRBJ2-7 TRBV5-1 TRBD1 CASSWDRGTYEQYF TGCGCCAGCAGCTGGGACAGGGGCACCTACGAGCAGTACTTC
- TRBJ2-7 TRBV7-3 - CASSFDLGEQYF TGTGCCAGCAGCTTTGATCTCGGCGAGCAGTACTTC